The source of this T cell receptor beta chain is a study of blood T cell repertoires in COVID-19. This table comes from immunoSEQ multiplex PCR, and its TCRdb copy is limited to in-frame clones, with some not included. This sample yields 200,000 to 300,000 clones, of which roughly 88% are seen a single time; 2% to 2.5% belongs to the top ten. Each participant's cohort was designated according to participant-reported clinical history. The CDR3 is made up of 14 amino acids. After removal of 1 base from V and 6 bases from J, the junction contained 4 bases not matched to a gene. The germline CDR1 and CDR2 sequences are LGHNA and YNFKEQ.

The clonotype originates from a woman aged 40 to 55 with acute COVID-19. This chain uses TRBV4-2 with TRBJ2-7; 9 nucleotides agree with TRBD1. Sequenced sample: PBMCs or T cells enriched from blood (not recorded which). The CDR3 protein is CASSQVATGGEQYF. Written as DNA, the CDR3 is TGTGCCAGCAGCCAAGTCGCGACAGGGGGCGAGCAGTACTTC.